The 2 T cell receptor beta chains in this list originate from one sample, sequenced in a study of cytomegalovirus exposure and HLA in healthy donors (dated by TCRdb to 2016 to 2017). The library was produced with the immunoSEQ multiplex PCR assay. For the multiplex PCR, a mixture combining 60 forward primers for TCR Vbeta segments and 13 reverse primers for TCR Jbeta segments was used. Drawn from immuneACCESS, this table holds only the in-frame rearrangements with V and J called that TCRdb kept. Clones are partly lost; checked studies trace under half to an unresolved V gene and leave the rest unexplained. For this sample the table gives around 170,000 clones, of which 76% were detected only once. Of the sample, about 2.5% is held by the ten largest clones. The sample comprised PBMCs. The receptors derive from a woman aged 25 to 39 in good health and CMV-seropositive.

The J gene is TRBJ1-5, the V gene TRBV27, with D possibly TRBD1 on 5 matching bases. Trimming took off 4 bases at V and 7 bases at J, with 17 bases between the two ends. CDR1 and CDR2 from the germline V gene are MNHEY and SMNVEV (reference sequence). The CDR3 spans 15 residues. The CDR3 protein is CASSSGGEVWQPQHF. In DNA, the CDR3 is TGTGCCAGCAGTTCGGGAGGGGAAGTATGGCAGCCCCAGCATTTT.

The gene calls are TRBV2 and TRBJ2-7; 12 bases align to TRBD2. This CDR3 spans 18 amino acids. V was pared by 1 base and J by 1 base, with 8 bases of the junction left unmatched. The germline V gene encodes CDR1 SNHLY and CDR2 FYNNEI. The CDR3 region is CASSEELAGGRTSYEQYF. The CDR3, as DNA: TGTGCCAGCAGTGAAGAACTAGCGGGGGGAAGAACGTCCTACGAGCAGTACTTC.